This T cell receptor (beta chain) was recorded in a study of CD8 T cells in Susac syndrome (dated by TCRdb to the late 2010s). Regarding the study in general: Whether CD8+ T cell activation and differentiation in Susac syndrome was antigen driven was tested using repertoire sequencing. Paper-wide results and their limitations: The study acknowledged that relatively few individuals were included in the TCR sequencing and HLA analysis.

Peripheral blood CD8+ and CD4+ T cells from healthy donors, Susac syndrome patients and multiple sclerosis patients were profiled using high-throughput TCR beta sequencing. The multiple sclerosis controls were treatment-naive patients whose relapsing-remitting disease, either stable or active, fulfilled the revised McDonald criteria. CD8+ TEMRA cells were enriched by FACS, while bulk CD8+ and CD4+ T cells were purified by magnetic negative isolation. Blood was drawn into EDTA tubes, processed within 24 hours, and PBMCs were isolated by density gradient centrifugation. PBMCs destined for TCR sequencing were cryopreserved in liquid nitrogen and later thawed in a 37 °C water bath. Purity of sorted or isolated CD4+, CD8+ and CD8+ TEMRA cells was at least 90%. The CDR3 starts with the cysteine, ends with the phenylalanine, and has 13 residues. Only the CDR3 part of the read is kept: 39 bases, read in frame from the first base. The junction shows trimming of 0 bases on V and 5 bases on J, plus 10 bases between the germline ends. Taken from the germline V gene (reference sequence), the CDR1 and CDR2 loops are GTSNPN and SVGIG.

RNA was extracted using the RNeasy kit, and roughly 0.5 to 1 ug of the RNA was reverse transcribed with random hexamers. TCR beta CDR3 regions were amplified with the immunoSEQ multiplex PCR assay covering 54 Vbeta and 13 Jbeta segments. To correct PCR amplification bias, a synthetic template baseline was used for both primer optimization and computational correction. The published analysis was carried out like this. Only productive sequences were kept, with reads annotated to V, D and J genes according to IMGT and analyzed in immunoSEQ Analyzer. Clonality was calculated as one minus the Shannon entropy normalized by log2 of the number of productive unique sequences. For each patient and control, public and private clones were evaluated within the 100 most prevalent clones. Clones were defined as Susac-specific if absent from the healthy and MS cohorts, from around 1,100 published viral clones and from other ImmuneACCESS disease sequences. TCRdb passed the public sequencing reads through fastp at Q25 and MiXCR, retaining productive beta sequences. Rows are combined by CDR3 protein, so each entry shows the most common genes and DNA. What appears here as the V and J calls and clone size reflects TCRdb's work, not the paper's. The sample profile shows some 170,000 distinct CDR3 sequences; around 94% of them were found once. The top ten constitute about 0.086% of the sample.

Concerning this clonotype: This clone's antigen is unknown. No much larger clonotype is one base removed from it; base qualities were not supplied.

The sample taken for sequencing was CD4+ T cells from PBMCs. The chain is made from TRBV30 and TRBJ1-2, with the D gene call left open. This clonotype was obtained from a human donor with multiple sclerosis. The CDR3 in this case is CAWSVPDPYGYTF. The nucleotide sequence is given as TGTGCCTGGAGTGTACCGGACCCATATGGCTACACCTTC.